This T cell receptor beta chain stems from a study of blood T cell repertoires in COVID-19. The CDR3 is 12 residues long. Germline V gene data show CDR1 as MNHNY and CDR2 as SVGAGI (reference sequence). With 9 bases removed from V and 6 bases from J, the gap between germline ends came to 15 bases. Clones were read by immunoSEQ multiplex PCR, and TCRdb kept only the in-frame ones, dropping some. The sample records approximately 240,000 clones, around four fifths being singletons. Material for sequencing was peripheral blood. The receptor was derived from a middle-aged woman with active or convalescent COVID-19. The chain combines TRBV6-6 with TRBJ2-7, with D unclear. CDR3 DNA: TGTGCCAGTGGGCGAATCAGAGTCGAGCAGTACTTC. Translating gives CASGRIRVEQYF.